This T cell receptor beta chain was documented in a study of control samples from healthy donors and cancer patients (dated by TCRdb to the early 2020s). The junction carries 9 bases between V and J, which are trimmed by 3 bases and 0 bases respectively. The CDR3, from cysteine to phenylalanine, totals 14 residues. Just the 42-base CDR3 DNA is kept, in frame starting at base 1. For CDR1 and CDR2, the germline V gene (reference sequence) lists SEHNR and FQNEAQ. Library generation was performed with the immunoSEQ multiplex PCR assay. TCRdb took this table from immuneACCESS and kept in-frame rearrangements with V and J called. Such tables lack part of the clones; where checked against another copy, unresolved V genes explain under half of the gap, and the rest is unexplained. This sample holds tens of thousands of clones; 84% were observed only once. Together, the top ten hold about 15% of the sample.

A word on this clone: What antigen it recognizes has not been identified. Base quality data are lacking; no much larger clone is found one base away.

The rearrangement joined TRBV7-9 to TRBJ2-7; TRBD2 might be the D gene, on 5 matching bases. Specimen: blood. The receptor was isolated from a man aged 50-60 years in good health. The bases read TGTGCCAGCAGCTTGGCGGGTAGCTCCTACGAGCAGTACTTC. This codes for CASSLAGSSYEQYF.